This TCR beta chain was identified during a study of control samples from healthy donors and cancer patients. The germline V gene has CDR1 SGHTA and CDR2 FQGNSA. V lost 5 bases to trimming and J lost 4 bases; unmatched junction nucleotides: 20. This CDR3 is built from 19 residues. Measured with immunoSEQ multiplex PCR; TCRdb has only the in-frame clones, and not every one. The repertoire holds 100,000 to 150,000 clones, with around 90% as singletons. The sequenced material came from blood. The source of this sequence is a man aged 35 to 55 in good health. The chain recombines TRBV7-2 with TRBJ2-3, with 8 bases that match TRBD1. CDR3 residues: CASSRTSDRAYFSPDTQYF. Written as DNA, the CDR3 is TGTGCCAGCAGCCGTACCTCGGACAGGGCGTATTTCTCACCAGATACGCAGTATTTT.